The next 8 T cell receptor beta chains were all read from a single sample in a study of early T cells in non-severe SARS-CoV-2 infection. TCRdb itself ran the 5' RACE reads through MiXCR, one entry per CDR3 protein. Among some 78,000 distinct CDR3 sequences listed, about 13% were seen once. Specimen: whole blood. All receptors derive from an adult who was a healthcare worker with PCR-confirmed SARS-CoV-2 infection or an uninfected control (not recorded which).

This chain connects TRBV7-2 to TRBJ1-5, with a possible D match to TRBD1 (5 bases). The germline V and J ends were trimmed by 6 bases and 3 bases, with 15 bases remaining between them. The germline V gene has CDR1 SGHTA and CDR2 FQGNSA. The CDR3 length is 15 residues. Written as DNA, the CDR3 is TGTGCCAGCAGTTCTCAGGGAAGCGCCAATCAGCCCCAGCATTTT. This sequence encodes CASSSQGSANQPQHF.

This CDR3 is CASSYLTGSSYEQYF. In DNA form, the CDR3 reads TGTGCCAGCAGTTACCTGACAGGGAGCTCCTACGAGCAGTACTTC. The chain couples TRBV6-6 to TRBJ2-7; 7 nucleotides align to TRBD1. With 2 bases clipped from V and 0 bases from J, the junction kept 4 bases outside the gene matches. The CDR3 contains 15 residues. Per the germline V gene, CDR1 is MNHNY and CDR2 is SVGAGI (reference sequence).

The chain uses TRBV27 and TRBJ2-7, with 7 positions matching TRBD1. The CDR3 extends over 15 amino acids. V was clipped by 4 bases and J by 2 bases; unmatched bases: 8. Germline V CDR1 and CDR2: MNHEY, SMNVEV (reference sequence). The chain's CDR3 is CASSSNRDRPYEQYF. The CDR3 coding sequence is TGTGCCAGCAGTTCAAACCGGGACAGACCCTACGAGCAGTACTTC.

J is TRBJ2-7 and V is TRBV28; the match to TRBD1 covers 7 bases. The ends lost 8 bases at V and 8 bases at J; junction bases unmatched: 9. The CDR3 loop spans 12 amino acids. CDR1 MDHEN and CDR2 SYDVKM come from the germline V gene. The CDR3 DNA reads as TGTGCCAGCGGGAACCCGGACAGGAAGCAGTACTTC. Residues: CASGNPDRKQYF.

In its sample, this clonotype was seen many times. The chain carries TRBV9 and TRBJ2-1, with a possible D match to TRBD2 (6 bases). The CDR3 totals 16 residues. The germline V gene encodes CDR1 SGDLS and CDR2 YYNGEE. V lost 0 bases, J lost 2 bases, and 12 bases lay in between. CDR3 loop: CASSVAGEQTYNEQFF. The CDR3 DNA follows: TGTGCCAGCAGCGTAGCGGGAGAGCAAACCTACAATGAGCAGTTCTTC.

The V gene is TRBV11-3, the J gene TRBJ2-2; TRBD1 matches 11 bases. V dropped 5 bases and J dropped 5; count of bases not matched to a gene: 4. This CDR3 is built from 15 residues. From germline, CDR1 is SGHNT and CDR2 YENEEA. CDR3 DNA: TGTGCCAGCAGCCAGGGACAGGGGGAAACCGGGGAGCTGTTTTTT. It is translated as CASSQGQGETGELFF. Full variable domain (outside the CDR3, taken from reference TRBV11-3 and TRBJ2-2): EAGVVQSPRYKIIEKKQPVAFWCNPISGHNTLYWYLQNLGQGPELLIRYENEEAVDDSQLPKDRFSAERLKGVDSTLKIQPAELGDSAVYLCASSQGQGETGELFFGEGSRLTVL.

The gene calls are TRBV30 and TRBJ1-1; D gene unclear. The germline gives CDR1 GTSNPN, CDR2 SVGIG (reference sequence). The V end was cut by 2 bases, the J end by 11 bases, with 15 bases between. CDR3 length: 12 amino acids. The DNA of the CDR3 is TGTGCCTGGAGTCCCCTCGAAGCCCGGGCTTTCTTT. Amino acid sequence: CAWSPLEARAFF.

The chain links TRBV4-2 to TRBJ2-1; D unresolved. CDR1 LGHNA and CDR2 YNFKEQ come from the germline V gene. V lost 4 bases to trimming and J lost 8 bases, with 12 bases between them. The CDR3 totals 13 residues. CDR3 bases: TGTGCCAGCAGCCTAAAAAGCGCCGATGAGCAGTTCTTC. It specifies CASSLKSADEQFF.